The following is a T cell receptor beta chain sequence with its context. Its antigen is currently unknown. Profiled with immunoSEQ multiplex PCR; TCRdb holds only in-frame clones, not every one. Seen here are almost 95,000 clones, more than 80% observed once, and the top ten hold about a sixth. This CDR3 is built from 12 residues. Trimming took 4 bases from V and 7 from J, leaving 11 bases between them. Per germline, CDR1 MNHEY and CDR2 SMNVEV (reference sequence). The sample originates from a study of PD-1 blockade in classical Hodgkin lymphoma. Overall study results and limits: The diversity seen at baseline in complete responders resembled that of newly diagnosed patients. Relative to healthy donors, newly diagnosed patients reportedly had lower baseline TCR diversity, which was reported as lower still in relapsed/refractory patients.

Documented time point: cycle 4 day 1 (C4D1), after more than five weeks of nivolumab. Brentuximab vedotin exposure varied among the patients, all of whom had relapsed after autologous stem cell transplantation. The source was peripheral blood mononuclear cells (PBMCs), collected before the fourth cycle of nivolumab. The chain combines TRBV27 with TRBJ2-7, with D tentatively TRBD2 (5 bases). The TCR comes from a human donor with classical Hodgkin lymphoma. As DNA, the CDR3 is TGTGCCAGCAGTTACGCCGGCGGGGAGCAGTACTTC. Protein sequence: CASSYAGGEQYF.